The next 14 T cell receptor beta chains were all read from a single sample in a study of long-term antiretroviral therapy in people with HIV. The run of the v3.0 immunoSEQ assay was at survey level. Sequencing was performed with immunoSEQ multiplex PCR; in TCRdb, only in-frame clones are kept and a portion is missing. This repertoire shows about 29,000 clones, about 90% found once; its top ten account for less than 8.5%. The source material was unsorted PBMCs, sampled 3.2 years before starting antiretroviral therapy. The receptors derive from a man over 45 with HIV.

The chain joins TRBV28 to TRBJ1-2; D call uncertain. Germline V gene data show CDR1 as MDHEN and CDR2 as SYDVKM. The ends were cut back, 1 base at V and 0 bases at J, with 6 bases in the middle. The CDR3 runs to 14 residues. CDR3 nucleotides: TGTGCCAGCAGTTTATACGCATCTAACTATGGCTACACCTTC. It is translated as CASSLYASNYGYTF.

The CDR3 here is CASSSISTDTQYF. The DNA for the CDR3 is TGCGCCAGCAGCTCGATTAGCACAGATACGCAGTATTTT. This rearrangement joins TRBV5-1 to TRBJ2-3; no clear D gene. Between the trimmed V and J ends, which lost 3 bases and 0 bases, there was a span of 5 bases. The CDR3 is made up of 13 amino acids. CDR1 and CDR2 (germline): SGHRS, YFSETQ.

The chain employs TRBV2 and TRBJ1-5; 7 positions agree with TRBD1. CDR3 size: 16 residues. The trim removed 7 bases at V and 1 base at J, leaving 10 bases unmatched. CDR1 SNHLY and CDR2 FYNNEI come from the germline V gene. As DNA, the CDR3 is TGTGCCAGCACCCGGGACAGAGAAATAAGCAATCAGCCCCAGCATTTT. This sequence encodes CASTRDREISNQPQHF.

The DNA for the CDR3 is TGCGCCAGCAGCTTGGTGGGACAGGATGGAAACACCATATATTTT. This codes for CASSLVGQDGNTIYF. This rearrangement joins TRBV5-1 to TRBJ1-3; 8 nucleotides agree with TRBD1. This CDR3 has 15 residues. Germline CDR1 and CDR2: SGHRS and YFSETQ. Trimming cost V 0 bases and J 3 bases; bases outside gene matches: 2.

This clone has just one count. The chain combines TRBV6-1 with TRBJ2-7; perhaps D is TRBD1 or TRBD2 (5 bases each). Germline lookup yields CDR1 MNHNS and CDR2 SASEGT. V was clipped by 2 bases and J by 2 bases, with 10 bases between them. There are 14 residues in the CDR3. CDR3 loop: CASSEMRGAYEQYF. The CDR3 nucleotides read TGTGCCAGCAGTGAAATGAGGGGTGCCTACGAGCAGTACTTC.

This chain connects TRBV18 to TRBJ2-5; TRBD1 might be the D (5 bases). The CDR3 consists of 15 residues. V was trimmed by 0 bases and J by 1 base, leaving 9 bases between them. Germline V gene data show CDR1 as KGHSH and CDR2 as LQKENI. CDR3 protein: CASSPPGRAQETQYF. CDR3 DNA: TGTGCCAGCTCACCACCGGGCAGGGCCCAAGAGACCCAGTACTTC.

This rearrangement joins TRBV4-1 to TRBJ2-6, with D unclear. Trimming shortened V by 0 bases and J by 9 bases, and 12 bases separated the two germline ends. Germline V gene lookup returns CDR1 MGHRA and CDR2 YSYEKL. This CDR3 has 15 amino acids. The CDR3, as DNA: TGCGCCAGCAGCCAAGAGGGCACGGGCGGCAACGTCCTGACTTTC. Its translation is CASSQEGTGGNVLTF.

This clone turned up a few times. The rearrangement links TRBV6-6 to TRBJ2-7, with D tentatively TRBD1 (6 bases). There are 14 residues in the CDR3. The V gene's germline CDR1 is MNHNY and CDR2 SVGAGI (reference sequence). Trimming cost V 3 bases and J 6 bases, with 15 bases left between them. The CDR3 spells CASSYQGSRREQYF. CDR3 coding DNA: TGTGCCAGCAGTTATCAGGGGAGCCGGCGCGAGCAGTACTTC.

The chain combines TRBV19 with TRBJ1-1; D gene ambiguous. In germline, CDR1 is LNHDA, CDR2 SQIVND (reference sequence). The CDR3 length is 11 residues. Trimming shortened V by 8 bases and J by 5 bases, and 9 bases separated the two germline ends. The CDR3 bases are TGTGCCAGTCTTCGTTGGACTGAAGCTTTCTTT. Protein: CASLRWTEAFF.

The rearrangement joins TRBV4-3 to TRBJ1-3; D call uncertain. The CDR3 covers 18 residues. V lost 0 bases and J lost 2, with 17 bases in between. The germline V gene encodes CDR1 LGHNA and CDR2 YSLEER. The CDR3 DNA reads TGCGCCAGCAGCCAAGATCTCCCCAGCGTGACCACTGGAAACACCATATATTTT. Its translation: CASSQDLPSVTTGNTIYF.

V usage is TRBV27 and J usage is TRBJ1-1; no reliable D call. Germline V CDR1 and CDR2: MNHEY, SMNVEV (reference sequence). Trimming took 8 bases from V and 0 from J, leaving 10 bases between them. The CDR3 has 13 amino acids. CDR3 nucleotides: TGTGCCAGCTCTGTAGGTTTGAACACTGAAGCTTTCTTT. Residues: CASSVGLNTEAFF.

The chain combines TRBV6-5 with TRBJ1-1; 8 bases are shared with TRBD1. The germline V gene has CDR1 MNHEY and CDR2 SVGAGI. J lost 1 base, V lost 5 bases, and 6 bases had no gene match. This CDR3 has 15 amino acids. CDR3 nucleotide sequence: TGTGCCAGCAGTATCCCCGGGACAGGGAACACTGAAGCTTTCTTT. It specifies CASSIPGTGNTEAFF.

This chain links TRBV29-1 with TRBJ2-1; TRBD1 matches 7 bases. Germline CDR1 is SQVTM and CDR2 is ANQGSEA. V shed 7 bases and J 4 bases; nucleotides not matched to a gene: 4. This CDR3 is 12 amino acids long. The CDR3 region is CSGYRGYNEQFF. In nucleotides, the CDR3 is TGCAGCGGGTACAGGGGTTACAATGAGCAGTTCTTC.

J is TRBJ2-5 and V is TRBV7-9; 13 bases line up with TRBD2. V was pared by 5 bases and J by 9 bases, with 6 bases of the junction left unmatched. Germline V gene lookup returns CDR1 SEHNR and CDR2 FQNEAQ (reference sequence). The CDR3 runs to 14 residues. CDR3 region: CASSPGTSGTPQYF. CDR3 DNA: TGTGCCAGCAGCCCCGGGACTAGCGGGACTCCCCAGTACTTC.